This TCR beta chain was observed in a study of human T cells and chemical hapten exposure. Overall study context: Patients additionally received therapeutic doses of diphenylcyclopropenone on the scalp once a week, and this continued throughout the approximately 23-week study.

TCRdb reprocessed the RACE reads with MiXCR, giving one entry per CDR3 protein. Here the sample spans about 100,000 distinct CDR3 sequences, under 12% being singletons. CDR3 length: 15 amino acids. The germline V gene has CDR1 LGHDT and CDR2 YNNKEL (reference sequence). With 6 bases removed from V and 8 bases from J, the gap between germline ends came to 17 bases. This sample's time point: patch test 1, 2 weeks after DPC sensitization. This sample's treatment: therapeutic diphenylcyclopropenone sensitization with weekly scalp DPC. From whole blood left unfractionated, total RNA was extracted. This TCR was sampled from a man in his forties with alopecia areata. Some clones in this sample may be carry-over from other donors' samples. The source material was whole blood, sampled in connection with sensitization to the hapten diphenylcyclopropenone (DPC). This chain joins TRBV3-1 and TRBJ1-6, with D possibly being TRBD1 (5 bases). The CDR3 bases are TGTGCCAGCAGGCTGTCGGCGGGGCAGGATTCACCCCTCCACTTT. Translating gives CASRLSAGQDSPLHF.